Listed below are T cell receptor beta chains from one sample, sequenced in a study of identical twins. TCRdb passed the 5' RACE reads through MiXCR, listing each CDR3 protein once. Counted here are 200,000 to 250,000 distinct CDR3 sequences, more than 6.5% occurring once; the ten biggest clones make up just under 2%. This same sample was also taken into another study, of yellow fever vaccine responses in identical twins.

What was sequenced was memory (CD45RO+) T cells sorted from blood. The receptors derive from a woman younger than 35 in good health. The CDR3 runs from the conserved cysteine through the conserved F or W. Each record gives: V gene, clone size, D gene, J gene, CDR3 length, CDR3 protein, CDR3 DNA. D genes are given only for firm matches. Clone size is not always given. Where it is, it says once, few, many or a class for expanded clones.

>TRBV2|few|TRBD1|TRBJ1-1|17
CASSDQTGGVMNTEAFF
TGTGCCAGCAGTGACCAGACAGGGGGCGTGATGAACACTGAAGCTTTCTTT
>TRBV20-1|few|.|TRBJ1-2|13
CSARDLGVGGYTF
TGCAGTGCTAGAGACTTGGGGGTGGGTGGCTACACCTTC
>TRBV5-1|many|TRBD2|TRBJ2-3|14
CASTVTSGADTQYF
TGCGCCAGCACCGTAACTAGCGGGGCGGATACGCAGTATTTT
>TRBV20-1|many|.|TRBJ2-7|14
CSAYSDSGSYEQYF
TGCAGTGCGTACTCGGACAGTGGTTCCTACGAGCAGTACTTC
>TRBV29-1|few|TRBD1|TRBJ1-1|14
CSVTTGAGNTEAFF
TGCAGCGTGACGACAGGGGCGGGGAACACTGAAGCTTTCTTT
>TRBV11-2|.|TRBD2|TRBJ2-1|16
CASSPRGGGAAGEQFF
TGTGCCAGCAGCCCCAGGGGCGGGGGGGCCGCTGGTGAGCAGTTCTTC
>TRBV14|many|TRBD1|TRBJ2-7|14
CASSHGQGRYEQYF
TGTGCCAGCAGCCACGGACAGGGGCGCTACGAGCAGTACTTC
>TRBV20-1|many|TRBD1|TRBJ1-6|14
CSALRQGGNSPLHF
TGCAGTGCCCTTCGACAGGGGGGAAATTCACCCCTCCACTTT
>TRBV5-1|.|TRBD1|TRBJ2-7|14
CASSMDRGSYEQYF
TGCGCCAGCAGCATGGACAGGGGATCCTACGAGCAGTACTTC
>TRBV5-1|many|.|TRBJ2-6|17
CASRPLQVTSGANVLTF
TGCGCCAGCAGACCTTTACAGGTTACCTCTGGGGCCAACGTCCTGACTTTC
>TRBV9|.|TRBD1|TRBJ1-6|14
CASSPGGQNSPLHF
TGTGCCAGCAGCCCCGGGGGACAGAATTCACCCCTCCACTTT
>TRBV10-2|.|TRBD2|TRBJ2-7|14
CASRLAGGDSEQYF
TGCGCCAGCAGATTAGCGGGAGGGGACTCCGAGCAGTACTTC
>TRBV15|few|.|TRBJ1-2|13
CATSRGKEDGYTF
TGTGCCACCAGCAGAGGAAAGGAGGATGGCTACACCTTC
>TRBV10-3|many|.|TRBJ2-1|13
CAIRGDSYNEQFF
TGTGCCATCAGGGGGGACTCCTACAATGAGCAGTTCTTC
>TRBV7-9|many|TRBD1|TRBJ2-1|16
CASSRYRDRAYNEQFF
TGTGCCAGCAGCCGCTACCGGGACAGGGCCTACAATGAGCAGTTCTTC
>TRBV28|many|.|TRBJ2-6|12
CASRSGANVLTF
TGTGCCAGCAGGTCTGGGGCCAACGTCCTGACTTTC
>TRBV7-2|.|TRBD1|TRBJ2-5|16
CASSLSGRQGQETQYF
TGTGCCAGCAGCTTGTCCGGGAGACAGGGGCAAGAGACCCAGTACTTC
>TRBV10-3|.|.|TRBJ1-5|13
CAISPAGNQPQHF
TGTGCCATCAGTCCAGCGGGCAATCAGCCCCAGCATTTT
>TRBV4-1|.|.|TRBJ1-5|15
CASSAAGGSNQPQHF
TGCGCCAGCAGCGCGGCGGGCGGGAGCAATCAGCCCCAGCATTTT
>TRBV20-1|.|.|TRBJ2-3|14
CSESGLAVTDTQYF
TGCAGTGAATCAGGGCTAGCTGTCACAGATACGCAGTATTTT
>TRBV7-3|.|TRBD1|TRBJ2-1|15
CASSLYRGPYPEQFF
TGTGCCAGCAGCTTATACAGGGGTCCATATCCGGAGCAGTTCTTC
>TRBV5-1|many|TRBD2|TRBJ2-1|16
CASSESSGSGYNEQFF
TGCGCCAGCAGCGAATCTAGCGGGAGCGGATACAATGAGCAGTTCTTC
>TRBV12-3/TRBV12-4|few|TRBD2|TRBJ2-3|12
CASSPGGPSQYF
TGTGCCAGCAGCCCGGGGGGGCCCTCGCAGTATTTT
>TRBV7-9|many|.|TRBJ2-5|14
CASSRSSGQETQYF
TGTGCCAGCTCCCGGAGTAGCGGCCAAGAGACCCAGTACTTC
>TRBV4-3|few|TRBD1|TRBJ2-6|19
CASSQHPGQAFTGANVLTF
TGCGCCAGCAGCCAGCACCCGGGACAGGCGTTTACTGGGGCCAACGTCCTGACTTTC
>TRBV20-1|.|.|TRBJ2-7|13
CSATPTGAYEQYF
TGCAGTGCCACCCCTACCGGAGCCTACGAGCAGTACTTC
>TRBV30|few|TRBD2|TRBJ2-1|15
CAGHPSGGHYNEQFF
TGTGCCGGACACCCTAGCGGGGGGCATTACAATGAGCAGTTCTTC
>TRBV5-6|many|.|TRBJ2-7|12
CASSLTEYEQYF
TGTGCCAGCAGCTTGACGGAGTACGAGCAGTACTTC